The next 31 T cell receptor beta chains were all read from a single sample in a study of human T cells and chemical hapten exposure (dated by TCRdb to about 2021). The library was prepared using RACE. The data were produced on a NextSeq 500. TCRdb trimmed public reads at Q25 via fastp, called clones via MiXCR and kept in-frame beta chains. Each entry is one CDR3 protein sequence, shown with its most common DNA and genes. This sample holds tens of thousands of distinct CDR3 sequences; about 11% were observed only once. Around 1.1% of the sample is in the top ten clones. In the paper's terms, the time point label means: patch test 3, about 24 weeks after DPC sensitization. Taken with the paper, the label for treatment or condition translates to: therapeutic diphenylcyclopropenone sensitization with weekly scalp DPC. Material: whole blood, obtained in connection with sensitization to the hapten diphenylcyclopropenone (DPC). The receptors derive from a woman aged 25 to 39 with alopecia areata. Some clones in this sample may be carry-over from other donors' samples.

This clonotype was detected ten times or more. V usage is TRBV7-9 and J usage is TRBJ1-5, with TRBD1 identical over 10 bases. The germline V gene encodes CDR1 SEHNR and CDR2 FQNEAQ (reference sequence). Trimming removed 5 bases from V and 0 bases from J; junction bases left unmatched: 4. This CDR3 comprises 16 residues. The CDR3 coding sequence is TGTGCCAGCAGCCCCGGACAGGGGGATAGCAATCAGCCCCAGCATTTT. Encoded protein: CASSPGQGDSNQPQHF.

This clonotype came up many times. This sequence joins TRBV11-2 and TRBJ1-1; possibly TRBD1 for D (5 bases). The V gene's germline CDR1 is SGHAT and CDR2 FQNNGV. CDR3 length equals 12 residues. Trimming took off 1 base at V and 9 bases at J, with 9 bases between the two ends. This CDR3 reads CASSLGWTQAFF. Here the CDR3 DNA reads TGTGCCAGCAGCTTAGGTTGGACACAAGCTTTCTTT. The full variable domain, in which reference TRBV11-2 and TRBJ1-1 provide the parts outside the CDR3, is EAGVAQSPRYKIIEKRQSVAFWCNPISGHATLYWYQQILGQGPKLLIQFQNNGVVDDSQLPKDRFSAERLKGVDSTLKIQPAKLEDSAVYLCASSLGWTQAFFGQGTRLTVV.

The rearrangement uses TRBV10-2 and TRBJ2-3, with TRBD1 as a possible D gene (5 bases). The germline V and J ends were trimmed by 4 bases and 0 bases, with 8 bases remaining between them. This CDR3 is 14 amino acids long. Germline V lookup: CDR1 WSHSY, CDR2 SAAADI. CDR3 bases: TGCGCCAGCAGTGGGACATCTAGCACAGATACGCAGTATTTT. It is translated as CASSGTSSTDTQYF.

The chain links TRBV3-1 to TRBJ1-1; TRBD1 matches 8 bases. The CDR3 consists of 13 residues. Germline V lookup: CDR1 LGHDT, CDR2 YNNKEL (reference sequence). J was trimmed by 4 bases and V by 4 bases; bases with no gene match: 2. As DNA, the CDR3 is TGTGCCAGCAGCCTAGGACAGGGCACTGAAGCTTTCTTT. Protein: CASSLGQGTEAFF.

This clonotype was detected ten times or more. Here the CDR3 reads CSARDPRTGNTGELFF. In DNA form, the CDR3 reads TGCAGTGCTAGAGATCCTAGGACAGGGAACACCGGGGAGCTGTTTTTT. V gene TRBV20-1 combines with J gene TRBJ2-2; 7 bases agree with TRBD1. Germline V lookup: CDR1 DFQATT, CDR2 SNEGSKA (reference sequence). CDR3 length equals 16 residues. The trim removed 0 bases at V and 1 base at J, leaving 5 bases unmatched.

This clonotype was picked up many times. The genes are TRBV6-1 and TRBJ1-5; TRBD1 matches 8 bases. Germline CDR1 MNHNS, CDR2 SASEGT. The CDR3 runs to 16 residues. With V trimmed by 3 bases and J by 6 bases, 10 bases remained unmatched. The chain's CDR3 is CASSDLAGGLIQPQHF. The CDR3 DNA is TGTGCCAGCAGTGATCTCGCAGGGGGCTTAATTCAGCCCCAGCATTTT.

This clonotype was recorded at least ten times. The genes are TRBV2 and TRBJ1-2; D call uncertain. This CDR3 contains 14 residues. Trimming removed 3 bases from V and 4 bases from J, with 12 bases in between. The germline V gene has CDR1 SNHLY and CDR2 FYNNEI. In DNA, the CDR3 is TGTGCCAGCAGTGAGAGAGGAGCAAGCTATGGCTACACCTTC. Translating gives CASSERGASYGYTF. Using reference TRBV2 and TRBJ1-2 for the parts outside the CDR3, the full variable domain is EPEVTQTPSHQVTQMGQEVILRCVPISNHLYFYWYRQILGQKVEFLVSFYNNEISEKSEIFDDQFSVERPDGSNFTLKIRSTKLEDSAMYFCASSERGASYGYTFGSGTRLTVV.

This clonotype was recorded a few times. This chain uses TRBV12-5 with TRBJ1-1; tentative D call: TRBD1 (6 bases). CDR1 is LGHNT, CDR2 FRNRAP, per germline. CDR3 length: 13 residues. The germline V and J ends were trimmed by 6 bases and 3 bases, with 11 bases remaining between them. The CDR3 protein is CASGNREDTEAFF. The CDR3 DNA sequence: TGTGCTAGTGGGAACAGGGAGGACACTGAAGCTTTCTTT.

This clonotype was counted many times. V is TRBV11-2 and J is TRBJ2-3; 7 bases are shared with TRBD2. The CDR3 loop spans 12 amino acids. Per germline, CDR1 SGHAT and CDR2 FQNNGV. V dropped 5 bases and J dropped 6; count of bases not matched to a gene: 2. The CDR3 DNA reads as TGTGCCAGCAGCGCGGGGGTGGATACGCAGTATTTT. This translates into CASSAGVDTQYF.

This clonotype was observed at least ten times. The rearrangement links TRBV11-2 to TRBJ2-3; 8 positions agree with TRBD1. Trimming at V came to 0 bases and at J to 1 base, leaving 3 bases not matched to a gene. This CDR3 spans 16 amino acids. Looked up from germline, CDR1 is SGHAT and CDR2 is FQNNGV. CDR3 sequence: CASSLDRGRGTDTQYF. In DNA form, the CDR3 reads TGTGCCAGCAGCTTAGACAGGGGGCGCGGCACAGATACGCAGTATTTT.

The sample holds many counts of this clonotype. The genes are TRBV28 and TRBJ2-3; 8 bases map to TRBD2. The length of the CDR3 is 16 residues. The V gene's germline CDR1 is MDHEN and CDR2 SYDVKM. V was pared by 4 bases and J by 6 bases, with 12 bases of the junction left unmatched. In DNA, the CDR3 is TGTGCCAGCAGTTCCCTGGCGGGGGGAGCACAGGATACGCAGTATTTT. Its protein is CASSSLAGGAQDTQYF.

This clonotype was seen many times. The genes are TRBV28 and TRBJ2-3; the D gene is possibly TRBD2 (5 bases). Trimming shortened V by 9 bases and J by 0 bases, and 16 bases separated the two germline ends. Germline lookup yields CDR1 MDHEN and CDR2 SYDVKM. CDR3 length: 15 amino acids. Here the CDR3 DNA reads TGTGCCAGTTCTCGGGGTCTGGTGAGCACAGATACGCAGTATTTT. Translation gives CASSRGLVSTDTQYF.

With regard to this clonotype: This may be a read error, as it is one base from a much larger clone. The chain is built from TRBV5-1 and TRBJ2-3; D ambiguous. This CDR3 contains 11 residues. Germline assignment: CDR1 SGHRS and CDR2 YFSETQ. CDR3 sequence: CANSFSDTQYF. In DNA, the CDR3 is TGCGCCAACAGCTTCTCAGATACGCAGTATTTT.

This clonotype was seen only a few times. V gene TRBV12-3 or TRBV12-4 combines with J gene TRBJ2-5; D might be TRBD1 or TRBD2, each matching 5 bases. The CDR3 is 14 amino acids. Trimming shortened V by 6 bases and J by 2 bases, and 13 bases separated the two germline ends. The CDR3 is CASSPEGRQETQYF. CDR3 bases: TGTGCCAGCAGCCCCGAGGGGAGACAAGAGACCCAGTACTTC.

In this sample, this clonotype turned up many times. The rearrangement joins TRBV4-3 to TRBJ1-1; D ambiguous. The V and J ends lost 3 bases and 3 bases respectively, with 20 bases between them. The CDR3 runs to 17 residues. Germline values: CDR1 LGHNA, CDR2 YSLEER. The CDR3 sequence is CASSHMPRSKEHTEAFF. CDR3 DNA: TGCGCCAGCAGCCATATGCCCAGGAGCAAGGAGCACACTGAAGCTTTCTTT.

Ten or more counts support this clonotype. The rearrangement joins TRBV2 to TRBJ2-2, with TRBD2 as a possible D gene (6 bases). V was shortened by 2 bases and J by 6 bases, with 10 bases between the two germline ends. The germline gives CDR1 SNHLY, CDR2 FYNNEI. The CDR3 length is 14 residues. CDR3 DNA: TGTGCCAGCAGTGAAAGGGAGGCGGCCGGGGAGCTGTTTTTT. Encoded protein: CASSEREAAGELFF.

This clonotype was counted between two and nine times. The chain is built from TRBV30 and TRBJ2-1; a possible D gene is TRBD2 (7 bases). Trimming removed 0 bases from V and 6 bases from J, with 21 bases in between. The V gene's germline CDR1 is GTSNPN and CDR2 SVGIG (reference sequence). The CDR3 totals 17 residues. The CDR3 nucleotides are TGTGCCTGGAGTGTCGAAGGCGGGGGCAACCTGCGCAATGAGCAGTTCTTC. Residues: CAWSVEGGGNLRNEQFF.

This chain connects TRBV28 to TRBJ2-7, with TRBD1 matching over 11 bases. Trimming cost V 7 bases and J 3 bases; bases outside gene matches: 8. The length of the CDR3 is 15 residues. The germline gives CDR1 MDHEN, CDR2 SYDVKM. Written as DNA, the CDR3 is TGTGCCAGCAATAAACCGGGACAGGGGGACTACGAGCAGTACTTC. It codes for CASNKPGQGDYEQYF.

The chain combines TRBV5-1 with TRBJ2-3; the D gene could be TRBD1 or TRBD2 (6 bases each). With 4 bases removed from V and 3 bases from J, the gap between germline ends came to 15 bases. The germline CDR1 and CDR2 sequences are SGHRS and YFSETQ. The CDR3 has 15 residues. CDR3: CASSPGGIGTDTQYF. The CDR3 DNA follows: TGCGCCAGCAGCCCCGGGGGCATTGGTACAGATACGCAGTATTTT.

This clonotype occurred many times. The chain is built from TRBV28 and TRBJ2-7, with D perhaps being TRBD1 or TRBD2 (5 bases each). The CDR3 loop spans 13 amino acids. Germline lookup yields CDR1 MDHEN and CDR2 SYDVKM. The ends were cut back, 11 bases at V and 2 bases at J, with 16 bases in the middle. The CDR3 loop reads CAADGTVPYEQYV. The CDR3 DNA sequence: TGTGCCGCAGACGGGACGGTCCCCTACGAGCAGTACGTC.

V usage is TRBV20-1 and J usage is TRBJ2-1; D call uncertain. V shed 3 bases and J shed 0 bases, with 9 bases lying between them. CDR1 is DFQATT and CDR2 is SNEGSKA in the germline V gene (reference sequence). This CDR3 region has 14 residues. CDR3 region: CSASTISSYNEQFF. In nucleotides, the CDR3 is TGCAGTGCTAGCACGATTAGCTCCTACAATGAGCAGTTCTTC.

This clonotype was detected ten times or more. The chain carries TRBV7-2 and TRBJ2-1, with 8 bases lining up with TRBD2. Per germline, CDR1 SGHTA and CDR2 FQGNSA. The V segment lost 7 bases and the J segment 6 bases; nucleotides outside the gene matches: 5. This CDR3 region has 13 residues. DNA for the CDR3: TGTGCCAGCACCCCGGGACTAGTCAATGAGCAGTTCTTC. Protein product: CASTPGLVNEQFF.

This clonotype was seen repeatedly, ten times or more. This chain links TRBV6-5 with TRBJ1-2; the D is unclear. CDR1 is MNHEY and CDR2 is SVGAGI in the germline V gene. V lost 7 bases, J lost 5 bases, and 14 bases lay in between. The CDR3 covers 13 residues. CDR3 amino acids: CASTIGFSYGYTF. In DNA form, the CDR3 reads TGTGCCAGCACCATAGGGTTTTCTTATGGCTACACCTTC.

This clonotype was found many times. This chain joins TRBV12-3 or TRBV12-4 and TRBJ1-5, with TRBD1 identical over 10 bases. This CDR3 comprises 16 residues. Trimming took 5 bases from V and 2 from J; bases not matched to a gene: 6. CDR3 protein: CASSQPGTGGNQPQHF. The CDR3 DNA sequence: TGTGCCAGCAGTCAGCCCGGGACAGGGGGCAATCAGCCCCAGCATTTT.

This clonotype was detected ten times or more. The CDR3 coding sequence is TGTGCCAGCTCACCGACAGGGGTAACGAATTCACCCCTCCACTTT. It yields the protein CASSPTGVTNSPLHF. The V call is TRBV18, the J call TRBJ1-6; TRBD1 matches at 8 bases. V was pared by 3 bases and J by 7 bases, with 5 bases of the junction left unmatched. The CDR3 totals 15 residues. Germline CDR1 KGHSH, CDR2 LQKENI.

Ten or more counts support this clonotype. The chain employs TRBV4-3 and TRBJ2-4; 8 bases agree with TRBD1. V gave up 3 bases and J gave up 0 bases; unmatched junction bases: 7. From germline, CDR1 is LGHNA and CDR2 YSLEER. CDR3 length equals 17 residues. Here the CDR3 DNA reads TGCGCCAGCAGCCAGCCCGGGACAGGAGAAGCCAAAAACATTCAGTACTTC. It encodes CASSQPGTGEAKNIQYF.

V usage is TRBV9 and J usage is TRBJ1-2; D gene ambiguous. The V and J ends lost 5 bases and 4 bases respectively, with 18 bases between them. The CDR3 contains 15 residues. The germline V gene has CDR1 SGDLS and CDR2 YYNGEE. The CDR3 region has the DNA TGTGCCAGCAGAGGTAACGTAGGGAATAGCTATGGCTACACCTTC. Residues: CASRGNVGNSYGYTF.

This clonotype was counted at least ten times. The chain employs TRBV29-1 and TRBJ2-1, with D perhaps matching TRBD2 (6 bases). CDR1 and CDR2 (germline): SQVTM, ANQGSEA. The V gene lost 2 bases and the J gene lost 9 bases, with 11 bases spanning the gap. The CDR3 sequence is 12 residues long. As DNA, the CDR3 is TGCAGCGTTGAAAGACTAGTCGGTGAGCAGTTCTTC. It specifies CSVERLVGEQFF.

The chain is built from TRBV4-1 and TRBJ1-1, with unresolved D. The germline V and J ends were trimmed by 5 bases and 0 bases, with 10 bases remaining between them. CDR1 and CDR2 from the germline V gene are MGHRA and YSYEKL. CDR3 size: 14 residues. CDR3 sequence (DNA): TGCGCCAGCAGCTATCTGGGTTTGAACACTGAAGCTTTCTTT. Its protein is CASSYLGLNTEAFF.

This chain links TRBV18 with TRBJ2-3; no firm D call. The CDR3 runs 16 residues. Germline loops: CDR1 KGHSH, CDR2 LQKENI. V dropped 4 bases and J dropped 2 bases, with 16 bases sitting between them. The CDR3, as DNA: TGTGCCAGCTCACATATTGAGAACAGCTACACAGATACGCAGTATTTT. Translated, it gives CASSHIENSYTDTQYF. The entire variable domain, with the rest obtained from reference TRBV18 and TRBJ2-3, is as follows: NAGVMQNPRHLVRRRGQEARLRCSPMKGHSHVYWYRQLPEEGLKFMVYLQKENIIDESGMPKERFSAEFPKEGPSILRIQQVVRGDSAAYFCASSHIENSYTDTQYFGPGTRLTVL.

This clonotype was picked up many times. The V gene is TRBV6-5, the J gene TRBJ2-3; D might be TRBD1 (6 bases). Germline CDR1 MNHEY, CDR2 SVGAGI. The CDR3 has 15 amino acids. V was clipped by 6 bases and J by 2 bases, with 15 bases between them. The CDR3 sequence: CASSLRTDHTDTQYF. CDR3 coding DNA: TGTGCCAGCAGCCTTCGGACAGACCACACAGATACGCAGTATTTT.